A selection of T cell receptor beta chains follows, all from one sample in a study of T cell responses to AZD1222 COVID-19 vaccine. TCRdb keeps only in-frame clones here, not all; method: immunoSEQ multiplex PCR. The sample comprises about 75,000 clones, about 91% of which are singletons, and roughly 10% rests with the top ten. The source material was peripheral blood, sampled 28 days after the second dose of the MenACWY control vaccine. These receptors were taken from an adult who received the MenACWY meningococcal vaccine as a control. Both conserved end residues are part of each CDR3. D genes are given only for firm matches. Clone sizes are given selectively: once, few, many, or a class where the clone is expanded.

j_call clone_size d_call v_call cdr3_nt cdr3_aa
TRBJ1-2 - - TRBV7-9 TGTGCCAGCAGCGCATCAGGTTCCCCGGGTATCTACACCTTC CASSASGSPGIYTF
TRBJ1-4 - TRBD1 TRBV9 TGTGCCAGCAGCGTCCTGACAGGGGGCGTTGAAAAACTGTTTTTT CASSVLTGGVEKLFF
TRBJ1-5 - - TRBV6-4 TGTGCCAGCACCCCCAGAGGCAGGGGTTATCAGCCCCAGCATTTT CASTPRGRGYQPQHF
TRBJ2-1 - TRBD1 TRBV4-1 TGCGCCAGCAGCCAAGAGGGGACAGGGGCTATCTACAATGAGCAGTTCTTC CASSQEGTGAIYNEQFF
TRBJ1-2 once - TRBV27 TGTGCCACCCGCGACTCGGGGGGCTATGGCTACACCTTC CATRDSGGYGYTF
TRBJ2-6 medium-sized - TRBV6-4 TGTGCCAGCAGTGACGTTGGGTATAGTAGTACTGGGGCCAACGTCCTGACTTTC CASSDVGYSSTGANVLTF
TRBJ1-1 once - TRBV27 TGTGCCAGCAGCCACGGAACTGAAGCTTTCTTT CASSHGTEAFF
TRBJ1-5 - - TRBV19 - CASTTVGAVDQPQHF
TRBJ1-2 few - TRBV30 TGTGCCTGGAAGGCCCAGGGACCTAACTATGGCTACACCTTC CAWKAQGPNYGYTF
TRBJ2-7 - TRBD1 TRBV11-3 TGTGCCAGCAGCCCTCGGACAGGGGAGGGCGAGCAGTACTTC CASSPRTGEGEQYF
TRBJ1-5 - TRBD1 TRBV19 TGTGCCAGTACCGACGACAGGGTGGATCAGCCCCAGCATTTT CASTDDRVDQPQHF
TRBJ2-7 - - TRBV7-7 TGTGCCAGCAGCCCCGGGTTAGCGGCCTCCTACGAGCAGTACTTC CASSPGLAASYEQYF
TRBJ2-1 - TRBD2 TRBV4-2 TGTGCCAGCAGCCAAGATCCCCTAGCGGGGGGGCATAGTGAGCAGTTCTTC CASSQDPLAGGHSEQFF